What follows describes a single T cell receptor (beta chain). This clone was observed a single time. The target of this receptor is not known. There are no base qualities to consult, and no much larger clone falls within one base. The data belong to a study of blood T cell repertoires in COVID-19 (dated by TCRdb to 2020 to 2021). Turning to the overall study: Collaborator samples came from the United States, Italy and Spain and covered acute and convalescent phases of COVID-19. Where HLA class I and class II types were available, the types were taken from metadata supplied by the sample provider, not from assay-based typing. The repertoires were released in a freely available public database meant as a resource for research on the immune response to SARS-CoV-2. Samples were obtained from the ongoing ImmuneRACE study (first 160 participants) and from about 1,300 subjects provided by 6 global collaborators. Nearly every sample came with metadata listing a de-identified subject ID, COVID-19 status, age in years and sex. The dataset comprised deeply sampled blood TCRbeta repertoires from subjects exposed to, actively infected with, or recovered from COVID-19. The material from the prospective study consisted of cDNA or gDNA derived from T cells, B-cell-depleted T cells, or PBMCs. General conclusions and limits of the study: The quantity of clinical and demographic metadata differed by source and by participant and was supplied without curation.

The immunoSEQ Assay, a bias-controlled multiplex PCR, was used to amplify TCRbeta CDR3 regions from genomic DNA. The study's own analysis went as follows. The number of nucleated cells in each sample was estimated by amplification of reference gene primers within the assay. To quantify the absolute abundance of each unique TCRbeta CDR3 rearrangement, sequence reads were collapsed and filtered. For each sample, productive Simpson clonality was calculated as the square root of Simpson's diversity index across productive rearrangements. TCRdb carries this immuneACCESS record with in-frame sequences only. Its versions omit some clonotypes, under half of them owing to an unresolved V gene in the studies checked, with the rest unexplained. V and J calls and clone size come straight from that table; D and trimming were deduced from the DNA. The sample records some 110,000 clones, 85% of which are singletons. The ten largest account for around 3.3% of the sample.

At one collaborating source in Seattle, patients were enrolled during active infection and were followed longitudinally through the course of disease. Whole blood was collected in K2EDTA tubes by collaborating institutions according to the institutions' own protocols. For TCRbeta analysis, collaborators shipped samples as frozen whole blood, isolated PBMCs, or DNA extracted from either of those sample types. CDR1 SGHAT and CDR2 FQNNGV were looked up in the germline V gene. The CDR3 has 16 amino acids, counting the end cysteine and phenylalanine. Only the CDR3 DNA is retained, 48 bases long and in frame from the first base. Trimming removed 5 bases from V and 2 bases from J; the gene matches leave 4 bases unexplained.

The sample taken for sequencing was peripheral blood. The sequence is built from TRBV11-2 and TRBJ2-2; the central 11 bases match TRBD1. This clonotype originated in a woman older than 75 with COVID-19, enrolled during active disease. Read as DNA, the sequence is TGTGCCAGCAGCCCCGGGACAGGGGGTAACACCGGGGAGCTGTTTTTT. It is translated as CASSPGTGGNTGELFF. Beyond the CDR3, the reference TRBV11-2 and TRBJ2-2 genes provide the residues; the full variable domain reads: EAGVAQSPRYKIIEKRQSVAFWCNPISGHATLYWYQQILGQGPKLLIQFQNNGVVDDSQLPKDRFSAERLKGVDSTLKIQPAKLEDSAVYLCASSPGTGGNTGELFFGEGSRLTVL.